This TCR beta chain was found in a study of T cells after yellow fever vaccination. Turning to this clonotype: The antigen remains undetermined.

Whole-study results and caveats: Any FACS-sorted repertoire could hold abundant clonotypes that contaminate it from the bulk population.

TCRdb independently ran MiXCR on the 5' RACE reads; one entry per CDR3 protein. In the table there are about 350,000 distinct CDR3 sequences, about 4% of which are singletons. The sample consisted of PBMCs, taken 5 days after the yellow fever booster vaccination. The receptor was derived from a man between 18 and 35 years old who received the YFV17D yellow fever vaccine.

CDR3 DNA sequence: TGCGCCAGCAGCCAAGTCAGGGGATATTCACCCCTCCACTTT. Translated: CASSQVRGYSPLHF. V and J are TRBV4-1 and TRBJ1-6; perhaps TRBD1 as D (6 bases). This CDR3 comprises 14 residues. Germline V gene lookup returns CDR1 MGHRA and CDR2 YSYEKL. V lost 1 base and J 8 bases, leaving 9 bases between the germline ends.